A selection of T cell receptor beta chains follows, all from one sample in a study of cytomegalovirus exposure and HLA in healthy donors. Assay: immunoSEQ multiplex PCR; the TCRdb copy retains only in-frame clones and omits some. The sample consists of roughly 140,000 clones, 80% to 90% of them appearing once. The sequencing sample was made of PBMCs. These receptor sequences come from a woman aged 40 to 50 in good health and CMV-seropositive. CDR3s include the opening cysteine and the closing phenylalanine or tryptophan. Each record gives: clone size, V gene, J gene, D gene, CDR3 DNA, CDR3 protein. D genes are given only for firm matches. Part of the rows lack a size; the others show once, few, many or a class for expanded clones.

>once|TRBV9|TRBJ2-1|NA
TGTGCCAGCAGCGTAGAGGGAGTCGCGGGTGAGCAGTTCTTC
CASSVEGVAGEQFF
>NA|TRBV28|TRBJ1-4|TRBD1
TGTGCCAGCAGTCCCGGGACAGGGTACGAAAAACTGTTTTTT
CASSPGTGYEKLFF
>few|TRBV2|TRBJ1-1|TRBD1
TGTGCCAGCAGTTTCCAGGGGGCAAACACTGAAGCTTTCTTT
CASSFQGANTEAFF
>NA|TRBV30|TRBJ2-1|TRBD2
TGTGCCTGGGGCGCACTAGCGGCCTACAATGAGCAGTTCTTC
CAWGALAAYNEQFF
>NA|TRBV10-3|TRBJ2-7|TRBD1
TGTGCCATCGCTCCGGACAGGGGATACGAGCAGTACTTC
CAIAPDRGYEQYF
>NA|TRBV10-3|TRBJ2-2|NA
TGTGCCATCAGTAAACAGAACACCGGGGAGCTGTTTTTT
CAISKQNTGELFF
>NA|TRBV5-1|TRBJ2-1|TRBD2
TGCGCCAGCAGCAGCAGGGGACTAGCGGGAGTGGGTGACAATGAGCAGTTCTTC
CASSSRGLAGVGDNEQFF
>NA|TRBV7-2|TRBJ1-1|TRBD1
TGTGCCAGCAGCGAAGAAGGGGGCATGAACACTGAAGCTTTCTTT
CASSEEGGMNTEAFF
>NA|TRBV28|TRBJ2-7|TRBD1
TGTGCCAGCAGTTGGGACAGAAGTTACGAGCAGTACTTC
CASSWDRSYEQYF
>NA|TRBV28|TRBJ2-2|NA
TGTGCCAGCAGTTGGGAGATCACCCGTGGGGAGCTGTTTTTT
CASSWEITRGELFF
>NA|TRBV7-6|TRBJ2-2|NA
TGTGCCAGCAGCCGCACGCGGGCCGGGGAGCTGTTTTTT
CASSRTRAGELFF
>NA|TRBV6-1|TRBJ1-1|NA
TGTGCCAGCGGGTTATCGGGGATGAACACTGAAGCTTTCTTT
CASGLSGMNTEAFF
>NA|TRBV7-2|TRBJ2-1|NA
TGTGCCAGCAGCGCCGCCCGTGGGAGTATATATAATGAGCAGTTCTTC
CASSAARGSIYNEQFF
>NA|TRBV2|TRBJ2-7|TRBD1
TGTGCCAGCAGTGACAGGGGGCGGTCATACGAGCAGTACTTC
CASSDRGRSYEQYF
>NA|TRBV4-1|TRBJ1-3|NA
TGCGCCAGCAGCCAAGACGGAAATTACAGGATCCCTGGAAACACCATATATTTT
CASSQDGNYRIPGNTIYF
>few|TRBV5-1|TRBJ1-1|NA
TGCGCCAGCAGCTTGGGTGACAGCTACATGAACACTGAAGCTTTCTTT
CASSLGDSYMNTEAFF
>NA|TRBV5-6|TRBJ1-1|NA
TGTGCCAGCAGCCCTACCTCGGGGGTGAACACTGAAGCTTTCTTT
CASSPTSGVNTEAFF
>once|TRBV27|TRBJ2-5|NA
TGTGCCAGCAGTCCCTCCGGGGCGGGGAGATGGGAGACCCAGTACTTC
CASSPSGAGRWETQYF
>NA|TRBV10-3|TRBJ2-1|TRBD2
TGTGCCATCAGTGGGGGGACTAGCGGAAGCAATGAGCAGTTCTTC
CAISGGTSGSNEQFF
>few|TRBV30|TRBJ2-1|TRBD1
TGTGCCTGGAGTGTTGGGACAGGAACCTACAATGAGCAGTTCTTC
CAWSVGTGTYNEQFF
>once|TRBV18|TRBJ2-7|NA
TGTGCCAGCTCACCGGAGTATGACGAGCAGTACTTC
CASSPEYDEQYF
>NA|TRBV28|TRBJ2-7|TRBD1
TGTGCCAGCAGGGGGACAGCGTTAACCTACGAGCAGTACTTC
CASRGTALTYEQYF
>NA|TRBV18|TRBJ1-5|TRBD1
TGTGCCAGCTCACCGGGGGCCGGGACAGGGAGTCAGCCCCAGCATTTT
CASSPGAGTGSQPQHF
>NA|TRBV27|TRBJ2-4|NA
TGTGCCAGCAGTCGCATGACCGGCGGGGTAGAGGGGGCCAAAAACATTCAGTACTTC
CASSRMTGGVEGAKNIQYF
>NA|TRBV9|TRBJ2-2|NA
TGTGCCAGCAGCGTAGAAGTAGTCAACGGGGAGCTGTTTTTT
CASSVEVVNGELFF
>few|TRBV7-8|TRBJ1-1|NA
TGTGCCAGCAGTGCAGGGTCGTATAGGACTGAAGCTTTCTTT
CASSAGSYRTEAFF
>NA|TRBV9|TRBJ2-3|TRBD2
TGTGCCAGCAGCTTAACCGGGACTAAGGGGGATACGCAGTATTTT
CASSLTGTKGDTQYF
>NA|TRBV5-1|TRBJ2-1|TRBD1
TGCGCCAGCAGCTTGTGGGACAGGGTCTACAATGAGCAGTTCTTC
CASSLWDRVYNEQFF
>NA|TRBV6-4|TRBJ1-2|TRBD1
TGTGCCAGCAGCAGACAGGGGAGCTATGGCTACACCTTC
CASSRQGSYGYTF
>NA|TRBV9|TRBJ2-5|NA
TGTGCCAGCAGCGTCACGTCAGGGTACGGAGAGACCCAGTACTTC
CASSVTSGYGETQYF
>NA|TRBV2|TRBJ1-1|TRBD1
TGTGCCAGTGAACTCGACAGGGGGCTTATAGTAAACACTGAAGCTTTCTTT
CASELDRGLIVNTEAFF
>many|TRBV7-2|TRBJ1-1|NA
TGTGCCAGCAGCTTTACCTATGAAGCTTTCTTT
CASSFTYEAFF
>NA|TRBV15|TRBJ1-6|NA
TGTGCCACCAGCAGAGCGAATTCACCCCTCCACTTT
CATSRANSPLHF
>NA|TRBV21-1|TRBJ1-2|NA
TGTGCCAGCAGCAAAGCGGGATCTGGACAGGGGGCGAGGGGCTACACCTTC
CASSKAGSGQGARGYTF
>NA|TRBV7-3|TRBJ2-3|NA
TGTGCCAGCAGTGAGCGGCTCACAGATACGCAGTATTTT
CASSERLTDTQYF
>NA|TRBV27|TRBJ2-1|TRBD2
TGTGCCAGCAGTTGGCGGGAGGGTTCCTACAATGAGCAGTTCTTC
CASSWREGSYNEQFF
>once|TRBV6-5|TRBJ1-5|NA
TGTGCCAGCAGCCAAACGGGGTTTAGCAATCAGCCCCAGCATTTT
CASSQTGFSNQPQHF
>NA|TRBV6-6|TRBJ1-1|TRBD1
TGTGCCAGCAGTTTTGAAGATCAGGGGGCCAGCACTGAAGCTTTCTTT
CASSFEDQGASTEAFF
>NA|TRBV29-1|TRBJ1-2|NA
TGCAGCGTTGAAGGAGGGGTTGCACAGGGACGTGGCTACACCTTC
CSVEGGVAQGRGYTF
>few|TRBV27|TRBJ1-1|TRBD1
TGTGCCAGCAGTGCCCGGGGGACAGGGAACACTGAAGCTTTCTTT
CASSARGTGNTEAFF
>NA|TRBV15|TRBJ2-7|TRBD1
TGTGCCACCAGCAGAGTCGGGACAGGGGTCTACGAGCAGTACTTC
CATSRVGTGVYEQYF
>NA|TRBV5-1|TRBJ2-6|NA
TGCGCCAGCAGCTTGGGCAACAACGCTGGGGCCAACGTCCTGACTTTC
CASSLGNNAGANVLTF